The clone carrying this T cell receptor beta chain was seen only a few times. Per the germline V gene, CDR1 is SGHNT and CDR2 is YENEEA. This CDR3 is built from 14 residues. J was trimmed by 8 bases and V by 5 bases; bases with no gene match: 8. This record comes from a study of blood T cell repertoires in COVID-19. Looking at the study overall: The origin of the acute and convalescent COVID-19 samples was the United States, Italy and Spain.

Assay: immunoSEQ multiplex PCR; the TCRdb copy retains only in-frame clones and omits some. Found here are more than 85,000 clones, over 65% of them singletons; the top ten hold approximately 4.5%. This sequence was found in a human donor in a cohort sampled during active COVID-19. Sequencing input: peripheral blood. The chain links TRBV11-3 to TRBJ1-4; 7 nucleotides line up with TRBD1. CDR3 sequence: CASSQQGWGEKLFF. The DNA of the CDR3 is TGTGCCAGCAGCCAACAGGGGTGGGGCGAAAAACTGTTTTTT. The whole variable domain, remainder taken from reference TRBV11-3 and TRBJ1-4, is EAGVVQSPRYKIIEKKQPVAFWCNPISGHNTLYWYLQNLGQGPELLIRYENEEAVDDSQLPKDRFSAERLKGVDSTLKIQPAELGDSAVYLCASSQQGWGEKLFFGSGTQLSVL.